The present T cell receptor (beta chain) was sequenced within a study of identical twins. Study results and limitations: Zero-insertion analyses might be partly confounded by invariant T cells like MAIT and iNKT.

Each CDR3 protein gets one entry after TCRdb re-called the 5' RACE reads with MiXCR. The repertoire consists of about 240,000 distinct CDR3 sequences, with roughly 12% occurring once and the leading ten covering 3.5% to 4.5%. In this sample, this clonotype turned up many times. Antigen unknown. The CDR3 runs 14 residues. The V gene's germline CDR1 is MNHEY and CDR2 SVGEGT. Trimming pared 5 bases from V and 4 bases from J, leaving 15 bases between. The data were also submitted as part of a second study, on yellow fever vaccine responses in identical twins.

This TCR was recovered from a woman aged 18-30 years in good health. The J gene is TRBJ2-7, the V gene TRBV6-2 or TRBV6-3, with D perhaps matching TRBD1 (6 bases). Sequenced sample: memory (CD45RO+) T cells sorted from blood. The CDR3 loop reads CASSDPGQKYEQYF. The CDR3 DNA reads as TGTGCCAGCAGTGATCCGGGACAAAAATACGAGCAGTACTTC.